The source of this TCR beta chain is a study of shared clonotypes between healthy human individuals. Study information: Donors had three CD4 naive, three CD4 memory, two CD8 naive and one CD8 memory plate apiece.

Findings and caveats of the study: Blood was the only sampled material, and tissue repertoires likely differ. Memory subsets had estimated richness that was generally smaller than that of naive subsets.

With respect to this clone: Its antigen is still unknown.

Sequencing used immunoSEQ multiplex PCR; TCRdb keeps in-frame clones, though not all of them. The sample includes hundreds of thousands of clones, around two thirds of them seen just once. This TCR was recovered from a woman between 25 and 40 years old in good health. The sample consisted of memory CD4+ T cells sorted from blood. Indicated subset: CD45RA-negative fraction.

As DNA, the CDR3 is TGTGCCATCAGTGTATACTTAGCGACGATTCAAAACACCGGGGAGCTGTTTTTT. This gives the protein CAISVYLATIQNTGELFF. The chain carries TRBV10-3 and TRBJ2-2; the D gene is possibly TRBD2 (5 bases). CDR3 length: 18 amino acids. Germline CDR1 is ENHRY and CDR2 is SYGVKD. V gave up 4 bases and J gave up 2 bases, with 20 bases separating them.